Below are 15 T cell receptor beta chains sequenced from a single sample in a study of T cells in Graves' hyperthyroidism and ophthalmopathy. Amplification targeted TCR beta CDR3 regions from RNA transcripts. HTBI primers drove first-round RT-PCR of the TCR CDR3. In TCRdb, the multiplex PCR reads were re-called with MiXCR into one record per CDR3 protein. The sample records around 700,000 distinct CDR3 sequences, over 15% being singletons. The sample taken for sequencing was blood. The receptors come from a woman aged 50 to 60 with Graves' hyperthyroidism that later progressed to Graves' ophthalmopathy.

The rearrangement uses TRBV29-1 and TRBJ1-3, with a possible D match to TRBD1 (5 bases). The CDR3 has 16 residues. Germline loops: CDR1 SQVTM, CDR2 ANQGSEA. Trimming shortened V by 4 bases and J by 1 base, and 17 bases separated the two germline ends. As DNA, the CDR3 is TGCAGCGTTGGCGGGGGGGGAGTTTCGTCTGGAAACACCATATATTTT. It encodes CSVGGGGVSSGNTIYF.

This sequence joins TRBV5-1 and TRBJ1-4; D gene unclear. CDR1 SGHRS and CDR2 YFSETQ come from the germline V gene. Trimming took 0 bases from V and 0 from J, leaving 3 bases between them. The CDR3 length is 14 residues. The CDR3 DNA reads TGCGCCAGCAGCTTGGAGACAACTAATGAAAAACTGTTTTTT. This codes for CASSLETTNEKLFF.

The chain combines TRBV6-5 with TRBJ2-1; 11 bases map to TRBD1. Germline trimming cut 3 bases from V and 6 bases from J; bases unmatched to any gene: 4. Germline V gene lookup returns CDR1 MNHEY and CDR2 SVGAGI. The CDR3 length is 15 residues. Written as DNA, the CDR3 is TGTGCCAGCAGTTATAGGACAGGGGGCTGCAATGAGCAGTTCTTC. Protein: CASSYRTGGCNEQFF.

With respect to this clonotype: A read error may explain this, as a much larger clone is one base away. CDR3 nucleotide sequence: TGTGCCAGCAGAACCGGGACAATGGGATTGAACACTGAAGCTTTCTTT. Protein sequence: CASRTGTMGLNTEAFF. J is TRBJ1-1 and V is TRBV12-3 or TRBV12-4, with a weak D call TRBD1 (6 bases). This CDR3 is built from 16 residues. Between the trimmed V and J ends, which lost 6 bases and 0 bases, there was a span of 17 bases.

At least ten counts were recorded for this clonotype. J is TRBJ2-3 and V is TRBV27; D call uncertain. Trimming removed 8 bases from V and 2 bases from J, with 11 bases in between. The germline V gene has CDR1 MNHEY and CDR2 SMNVEV (reference sequence). The CDR3 totals 13 residues. In DNA, the CDR3 is TGTGCCAGCTCACCGTTGCTCACAGATACGCAGTATTTT. This encodes CASSPLLTDTQYF.

About this clonotype: At one end, the junction sequence differs from germline, possibly due to a read error. V and J are TRBV4-1 and TRBJ1-1; 9 positions match TRBD1. The CDR3 is 15 residues long. Germline-derived CDR1 and CDR2 are MGHRA and YSYEKL. The CDR3 sequence: CASSRDRVLDTEAFF. The CDR3 DNA follows: TGTGCCAGCAGCCGGGACAGGGTTTTGGACACTGAAGCTTTCTTT.

The chain couples TRBV6-4 to TRBJ2-7; D ambiguous. Looked up from germline, CDR1 is MRHNA and CDR2 is SNTAGT. Trimming removed 7 bases at V and 2 bases at J, with 9 bases between. The CDR3 totals 12 residues. Written as DNA, the CDR3 is TGTGCCAGCAATAATCCCGCCTACGAGCAGTACTTC. It is translated as CASNNPAYEQYF.

This clonotype was observed many times. V and J are TRBV10-3 and TRBJ2-5, with D possibly being TRBD1 (5 bases). V was clipped by 0 bases and J by 1 base, with 12 bases between them. CDR1 and CDR2 (germline): ENHRY, SYGVKD. The CDR3 sequence is 16 residues long. CDR3 DNA: TGTGCCATCAGTGAGTCGACGTTCCAGGGCCAAGAGACCCAGTACTTC. Protein product: CAISESTFQGQETQYF.

This chain uses TRBV4-1 with TRBJ2-1; D is tentatively TRBD1 or TRBD2 (7 bases each). Trimming removed 0 bases at V and 3 bases at J, with 12 bases between. The germline V gene encodes CDR1 MGHRA and CDR2 YSYEKL. This CDR3 comprises 16 residues. The CDR3 loop reads CASSQDPGGGYNEQFF. CDR3 bases: TGCGCCAGCAGCCAAGATCCAGGGGGGGGCTACAATGAGCAGTTCTTC.

This sequence joins TRBV5-1 and TRBJ2-5, with D perhaps given as TRBD1 or TRBD2 (5 bases each). Trimming shortened V by 1 base and J by 7 bases, and 14 bases separated the two germline ends. CDR1 is SGHRS, CDR2 YFSETQ, per germline. CDR3 size: 14 residues. CDR3 coding DNA: TGCGCCAGCAGCTTGTCTCAGGGAGTGGGGACCCAGTACTTC. Protein product: CASSLSQGVGTQYF.

This clonotype was counted many times. This chain connects TRBV7-8 to TRBJ2-1; no firm D call. V dropped 5 bases and J dropped 3 bases, with 5 bases sitting between them. This CDR3 spans 12 amino acids. Looked up from germline, CDR1 is SGHVS and CDR2 is FQNEAQ. The CDR3 protein is CASSPIYNEQFF. CDR3 coding DNA: TGTGCCAGCAGCCCTATCTACAATGAGCAGTTCTTC.

This sequence joins TRBV24-1 and TRBJ1-5; no clear D. V was cut by 3 bases and J by 3 bases, with 8 bases left in between. Germline CDR1 is KGHDR and CDR2 is SFDVKD. This CDR3 is 14 amino acids long. The DNA of the CDR3 is TGTGCCACCAGTGATCTCAGGAACAATCAGCCCCAGCATTTT. It specifies CATSDLRNNQPQHF.

This clonotype has only a few counts. The chain joins TRBV4-1 to TRBJ1-4; no firm D call. Germline CDR1 is MGHRA and CDR2 is YSYEKL. The CDR3 loop spans 15 amino acids. Trimming removed 4 bases at V and 5 bases at J, with 14 bases between. The CDR3 DNA is TGCGCCAGCAGCCGAGGACTTCAACGAAATGAAAAACTGTTTTTT. Amino acid sequence: CASSRGLQRNEKLFF.

The chain joins TRBV6-1 to TRBJ1-5; D is ambiguous. The CDR3 runs 14 residues. Germline lookup yields CDR1 MNHNS and CDR2 SASEGT. Trimming took 5 bases from V and 3 from J, leaving 11 bases between them. CDR3 sequence (DNA): TGTGCCAGCAGTACCTCCGGGAACAATCAGCCCCAGCATTTT. Its translation: CASSTSGNNQPQHF.

This clonotype occurred many times. V gene TRBV5-1 combines with J gene TRBJ1-1, with TRBD1 matching over 7 bases. The V gene's germline CDR1 is SGHRS and CDR2 YFSETQ. Trimming removed 7 bases from V and 4 bases from J; junction bases left unmatched: 10. The CDR3 sequence is 14 residues long. CDR3 protein: CASAPDRAGTEAFF. The DNA of the CDR3 is TGCGCCAGCGCCCCCGACAGGGCGGGCACTGAAGCTTTCTTT. The full variable domain, in which reference TRBV5-1 and TRBJ1-1 provide the parts outside the CDR3, is KAGVTQTPRYLIKTRGQQVTLSCSPISGHRSVSWYQQTPGQGLQFLFEYFSETQRNKGNFPGRFSGRQFSNSRSEMNVSTLELGDSALYLCASAPDRAGTEAFFGQGTRLTVV.